One and the same sample provided the 11 T cell receptor beta chains below, sequenced in a study of CD8+ T cells in alopecia areata. The authors extracted RNA and reverse transcribed it into cDNA as the sequencing template. Clones were read by immunoSEQ multiplex PCR, and TCRdb kept only the in-frame ones, dropping some. The repertoire holds around 190,000 clones, with around 60% as singletons. Treatment noted: oral pan-JAK inhibitor, 5-10 mg twice daily. The source material was CD4+ T cells sorted from blood, sampled between weeks 49 and 50, from a patient treated with tofacitinib. The receptor set was obtained from a human donor with alopecia areata.

The chain links TRBV15 to TRBJ2-7, with 7 nucleotides matching TRBD1. With 2 bases clipped from V and 3 bases from J, the junction kept 7 bases outside the gene matches. Germline V gene data show CDR1 as LNHNV and CDR2 as YYDKDF (reference sequence). The CDR3 spans 15 residues. In DNA form, the CDR3 reads TGTGCCACCAGCAGACAATTACAGGGGAACTACGAGCAGTACTTC. Residues: CATSRQLQGNYEQYF. The variable domain in full, completed from reference TRBV15 and TRBJ2-7, reads DAMVIQNPRYQVTQFGKPVTLSCSQTLNHNVMYWYQQKSSQAPKLLFHYYDKDFNNEADTPDNFQSRRPNTSFCFLDIRSPGLGDTAMYLCATSRQLQGNYEQYFGPGTRLTVT.

This chain's CDR3 is CSLRQGQDTQYF. CDR3 in DNA: TGCAGCTTACGACAGGGGCAAGATACGCAGTATTTT. The chain employs TRBV29-1 and TRBJ2-3; 8 nucleotides align to TRBD1. The germline V gene encodes CDR1 SQVTM and CDR2 ANQGSEA. J lost 5 bases, V lost 8 bases, and 6 bases had no gene match. The CDR3 covers 12 residues.

This clone was seen a few times. The chain is built from TRBV9 and TRBJ2-1; 9 bases are shared with TRBD2. CDR3 length equals 17 residues. Germline V gives CDR1 SGDLS, CDR2 YYNGEE. J was trimmed by 3 bases and V by 0 bases; bases with no gene match: 7. CDR3: CASSVEPSGASYNEQFF. The CDR3 coding sequence is TGTGCCAGCAGCGTAGAACCTAGCGGGGCTAGCTACAATGAGCAGTTCTTC.

The rearrangement links TRBV30 to TRBJ1-2; the D gene is possibly TRBD1 (5 bases). CDR3 length: 15 residues. V shed 0 bases and J shed 4 bases, with 15 bases lying between them. In germline, CDR1 is GTSNPN, CDR2 SVGIG (reference sequence). The CDR3 DNA is TGTGCCTGGAGTGTGGGGGGACCGTCGGCCTATGGCTACACCTTC. Residues: CAWSVGGPSAYGYTF. Looking up the rest from reference TRBV30 and TRBJ1-2 gives the full variable domain: SQTIHQWPATLVQPVGSPLSLECTVEGTSNPNLYWYRQAAGRGLQLLFYSVGIGQISSEVPQNLSASRPQDRQFILSSKKLLLSDSGFYLCAWSVGGPSAYGYTFGSGTRLTVV.

This clone was found a few times. This chain joins TRBV9 and TRBJ2-3, with no clear D. This CDR3 comprises 14 residues. The ends were cut back, 3 bases at V and 0 bases at J, with 8 bases in the middle. Germline V gives CDR1 SGDLS, CDR2 YYNGEE. This CDR3 is CASSDAASTDTQYF. For the CDR3, the DNA is TGTGCCAGCAGCGACGCGGCTAGCACAGATACGCAGTATTTT.

The chain carries TRBV10-3 and TRBJ2-3; 12 bases agree with TRBD2. Germline trimming cut 6 bases from V and 6 bases from J; bases unmatched to any gene: 13. There are 17 residues in the CDR3. Germline loops: CDR1 ENHRY, CDR2 SYGVKD. The DNA for the CDR3 is TGTGCCATCAGCCTGACTAGCGGGGGCCGTGCGGTGGATACGCAGTATTTT. Protein product: CAISLTSGGRAVDTQYF.

This clone turned up a few times. The J gene is TRBJ2-7, the V gene TRBV10-3, with D possibly matching TRBD1 (6 bases). Germline-derived CDR1 and CDR2 are ENHRY and SYGVKD. This CDR3 is 15 amino acids long. Trimming took off 5 bases at V and 3 bases at J, with 17 bases between the two ends. The CDR3 protein is CAISPGNRAFYEQYF. In DNA, the CDR3 is TGTGCCATCAGTCCCGGGAACAGGGCATTCTACGAGCAGTACTTC.

The chain recombines TRBV7-2 with TRBJ1-6; D is ambiguous. V was trimmed by 3 bases and J by 13 bases, leaving 22 bases between them. This CDR3 is built from 16 residues. Germline-derived CDR1 and CDR2 are SGHTA and FQGNSA. As DNA, the CDR3 is TGTGCCAGCAGCTTTCTTGCAGGTCGACTTTCGGCGCCCCTCCACTTT. It codes for CASSFLAGRLSAPLHF.

In this sample, this clone turned up once. The chain combines TRBV29-1 with TRBJ1-2; maybe TRBD1 (6 bases). V lost 1 base and J 8 bases, leaving 23 bases between the germline ends. The CDR3 has 16 residues. Germline V CDR1 and CDR2: SQVTM, ANQGSEA. CDR3 loop: CSVEGGGSPGTLGYTF. CDR3 sequence (DNA): TGCAGCGTTGAAGGTGGGGGCAGTCCCGGAACCCTGGGCTACACCTTC. Drawing the rest from reference TRBV29-1 and TRBJ1-2, the complete variable domain is SAVISQKPSRDICQRGTSLTIQCQVDSQVTMMFWYRQQPGQSLTLIATANQGSEATYESGFVIDKFPISRPNLTFSTLTVSNMSPEDSSIYLCSVEGGGSPGTLGYTFGSGTRLTVV.

This rearrangement joins TRBV7-2 to TRBJ2-5; D is ambiguous. The V end lost 5 bases, the J end lost 1 base, and 11 bases lay between the germline ends. The CDR3 consists of 14 residues. Germline V gene lookup returns CDR1 SGHTA and CDR2 FQGNSA. CDR3 DNA: TGTGCCAGCAGCCCCCAGGCCATCCAAGAGACCCAGTACTTC. Translating gives CASSPQAIQETQYF. The full variable domain, with the rest looked up from reference TRBV7-2 and TRBJ2-5, is GAGVSQSPSNKVTEKGKDVELRCDPISGHTALYWYRQSLGQGLEFLIYFQGNSAPDKSGLPSDRFSAERTGGSVSTLTIQRTQQEDSAVYLCASSPQAIQETQYFGPGTRLLVL.

In this sample, this clone turned up many times. The CDR3 bases are TGCAGCGTGGAGGGGACTAGCGGGCCCCTATACAATGAGCAGTTCTTC. Its protein is CSVEGTSGPLYNEQFF. This chain connects TRBV29-1 to TRBJ2-1; 12 nucleotides agree with TRBD2. The CDR3 is 16 amino acids. Trimming removed 6 bases from V and 4 bases from J; junction bases left unmatched: 10. CDR1 is SQVTM, CDR2 ANQGSEA, per germline.